This T cell receptor beta chain is from a study of T cell responses to AZD1222 COVID-19 vaccine. General study points: Donor demographics were predominantly white British with a female majority; clonal diversity may be underestimated. No day 14 peak samples; only post-peak repertoires were characterized.

TCRdb's copy holds only in-frame clones and misses some; the assay was immunoSEQ multiplex PCR. The table lists fewer than 110,000 clones, 90% of them singletons. V lost 5 bases to trimming and J lost 6 bases, with 16 bases between them. Germline lookup yields CDR1 SGHTA and CDR2 FQGNSA. CDR3 size: 14 residues. On this clone: Antigen unknown.

The chain carries TRBV7-2 and TRBJ1-1; D is perhaps TRBD1 (6 bases). The sequencing here drew on peripheral blood, taken on day 0 of AZD1222 vaccination. This clonotype originated in an adult in good health. The CDR3 here is CASSPRTQGPEAFF. Here the CDR3 DNA reads TGTGCCAGCAGCCCTAGAACACAGGGCCCTGAAGCTTTCTTT.